Included here is one TCR beta chain sequence, with context. Its antigen is not identified. The CDR3 has 11 residues. V was trimmed by 8 bases and J by 0 bases, leaving 4 bases between them. Looked up from germline, CDR1 is SEHNR and CDR2 is FQNEAQ (reference sequence). TCRdb re-derived calls from the reads in MiXCR, one entry per CDR3 protein. The top ten hold roughly 8% of the sample, which has 600,000 to 800,000 distinct CDR3 sequences, around 24% seen once. The sample belongs to a study of T cell repertoires in cytomegalovirus infection. About the study: Indications of both CMV infection and matching HLA type were provided by public TCR beta signatures. Findings of the study overall: Carriers of CMV plus the relevant HLA were identified by cumulative public TCR beta family frequency. Clonotype analysis showed dominance of the ex vivo response by HLA-C-restricted CMV-specific TCR beta clonotypes.

The chain recombines TRBV7-9 with TRBJ1-2, with D unclear. The receptor was isolated from a human donor in good health (CMV status not recorded). Some clones in this sample may be carry-over from other donors' samples. Sequencing was carried out using CD8+ T cells from PBMCs. The CDR3 region has the DNA TGTGCCAGCGGAGCTAACTATGGCTACACCTTC. This translates into CASGANYGYTF.